These 27 T cell receptor beta chains originate from one sample sequenced in a study of T cells in Graves' hyperthyroidism and ophthalmopathy. The investigators amplified TCR beta CDR3 regions from RNA transcripts. The HTBI primer set drove a first-round RT-PCR of the TCR CDR3. Each CDR3 protein is one row after TCRdb ran MiXCR on the multiplex PCR reads. The data contain roughly 510,000 distinct CDR3 sequences, 20% to 25% of them singletons. The sequenced material came from blood. The receptors derive from a man aged 18 to 29 with Graves' hyperthyroidism.

This clonotype has ten or more counts. This chain connects TRBV20-1 to TRBJ1-2, with D possibly being TRBD1 (5 bases). CDR1 is DFQATT and CDR2 is SNEGSKA in the germline V gene (reference sequence). With 0 bases removed from V and 4 bases from J, the gap between germline ends came to 15 bases. This CDR3 contains 15 residues. The DNA for the CDR3 is TGCAGTGCTAGAGATCTGGACGGGGGATTCTATGGCTACACCTTC. Protein sequence: CSARDLDGGFYGYTF.

Note on this clonotype: One end of the junction varies from germline; a read error may be responsible. V is TRBV11-2 and J is TRBJ2-7, with TRBD2 matching 11 bases. Germline loops: CDR1 SGHAT, CDR2 FQNNGV. The CDR3 runs to 16 residues. In DNA, the CDR3 is TGTGCCAGCAGCTCAACTAGCGGGAGAGGGGCCTACGGGCAGTACTTC. Translating it yields CASSSTSGRGAYGQYF.

This clonotype was picked up a small number of times. The rearrangement links TRBV6-5 to TRBJ2-5; D is uncertain. The CDR3 has 14 amino acids. V lost 0 bases to trimming and J lost 0 bases, with 5 bases between them. The germline gives CDR1 MNHEY, CDR2 SVGAGI. In DNA, the CDR3 is TGTGCCAGCAGTTACTCGATCTACCAAGAGACCCAGTACTTC. It translates to CASSYSIYQETQYF.

This clonotype was observed at least ten times. The chain couples TRBV5-1 to TRBJ2-7; tentatively, D is TRBD2 (5 bases). Trimming took off 0 bases at V and 7 bases at J, with 5 bases between the two ends. Germline CDR1 reads SGHRS; CDR2 reads YFSETQ. This CDR3 is 11 amino acids long. CDR3 sequence (DNA): TGCGCCAGCAGCTTGGGACTAGAGCAGTACTTC. As protein: CASSLGLEQYF.

This clonotype showed up just once. This chain joins TRBV6-1 and TRBJ1-2; the D gene is possibly TRBD1 (5 bases). Germline CDR1 reads MNHNS; CDR2 reads SASEGT. CDR3 length: 16 residues. V lost 1 base to trimming and J lost 0 bases, with 12 bases between them. Written as DNA, the CDR3 is TGTGCCAGCAGTGAAGAAGGAGGGGCGCCTAACTATGGCTACACCTTC. Its protein product is CASSEEGGAPNYGYTF.

This clonotype was seen at least ten times. The V call is TRBV28, the J call TRBJ2-2; the D is unclear. Trimming removed 6 bases at V and 1 base at J, with 6 bases between. The CDR3 has 13 residues. Germline CDR1 and CDR2: MDHEN and SYDVKM. The CDR3 sequence is CASRMENTGELFF. The CDR3 nucleotides are TGTGCCAGCAGAATGGAGAACACCGGGGAGCTGTTTTTT.

This clonotype was seen ten or more times. V usage is TRBV5-4 and J usage is TRBJ1-2, with D perhaps matching TRBD1 (5 bases). This CDR3 region has 18 residues. Trimming took 0 bases from V and 1 from J, leaving 19 bases between them. The V gene's germline CDR1 is SGHNT and CDR2 YYREEE (reference sequence). CDR3 region: CASSLGTGRDVFNYGYTF. Written as DNA, the CDR3 is TGTGCCAGCAGCTTGGGAACGGGGCGCGACGTCTTTAACTATGGCTACACCTTC. Filled out from reference TRBV5-4 and TRBJ1-2, the complete variable domain reads ETGVTQSPTHLIKTRGQQVTLRCSSQSGHNTVSWYQQALGQGPQFIFQYYREEENGRGNFPPRFSGLQFPNYSSELNVNALELDDSALYLCASSLGTGRDVFNYGYTFGSGTRLTVV.

There are many counts of this clonotype. The CDR3 nucleotides are TGTGCCAGTAGTATACAGCCCGACAGGGGTCGCGGCTACACCTTC. Amino acid sequence: CASSIQPDRGRGYTF. The chain carries TRBV19 and TRBJ1-2; 8 bases are shared with TRBD1. Germline V gene lookup returns CDR1 LNHDA and CDR2 SQIVND (reference sequence). CDR3 size: 15 residues. The trim removed 2 bases at V and 8 bases at J, leaving 10 bases unmatched.

This chain uses TRBV11-2 with TRBJ2-2; 7 positions agree with TRBD1. The CDR3 is 17 amino acids. With V trimmed by 5 bases and J by 2 bases, 11 bases remained unmatched. Germline loops: CDR1 SGHAT, CDR2 FQNNGV. The CDR3 region is CASSIVKGASNTGELFF. The CDR3 DNA reads as TGTGCCAGCAGCATAGTTAAGGGGGCGTCTAACACCGGGGAGCTGTTTTTT.

Note on this clonotype: Being one base from a much bigger clone, this may be a read error. The V and J genes are TRBV28 and TRBJ2-2, with 8 bases identical to TRBD1. The CDR3 extends over 16 amino acids. The germline V gene has CDR1 MDHEN and CDR2 SYDVKM. The CDR3 bases are TGTGTCAGCAGTGGCCGGGACAGGAGGAACACCGGGGAGCTGTTTTTT. It translates to CVSSGRDRRNTGELFF.

In this sample, this clonotype turned up many times. V and J are TRBV27 and TRBJ1-6, with D perhaps TRBD1 (6 bases). This CDR3 has 12 residues. The V gene's germline CDR1 is MNHEY and CDR2 SMNVEV (reference sequence). Trimming stripped 6 bases from V and 10 bases from J, with 10 bases between. The CDR3 spells CASSTGSSPLHF. DNA for the CDR3: TGTGCCAGCAGCACAGGGAGCTCACCCCTCCACTTT.

This chain connects TRBV27 to TRBJ2-7, with D perhaps TRBD1 (5 bases). V was clipped by 6 bases and J by 8 bases, with 14 bases between them. The CDR3 loop spans 12 amino acids. Germline loops: CDR1 MNHEY, CDR2 SMNVEV (reference sequence). The CDR3 DNA reads TGTGCCAGCAGCCAAGAAGGGGATCAGCAGTACTTC. This encodes CASSQEGDQQYF.

This clonotype showed up just once. A read error is possible here, since a much larger clone lies one base away. The chain employs TRBV5-4 and TRBJ1-2; 9 bases are a match to TRBD1. This CDR3 has 18 amino acids. J was trimmed by 3 bases and V by 4 bases; bases with no gene match: 16. From germline, CDR1 is SGHNT and CDR2 YYREEE (reference sequence). For the CDR3, the DNA is TGTGCCAGCAGCGTGGCCCAAGGGACAGGGCTCGTTTACTATGGCTACACCTTC. Protein product: CASSVAQGTGLVYYGYTF.

The rearrangement uses TRBV6-2 or TRBV6-3 and TRBJ2-4; D is uncertain. CDR1 is MNHEY and CDR2 is SVGEGT in the germline V gene. V was trimmed by 5 bases and J by 0 bases, leaving 2 bases between them. This CDR3 spans 12 amino acids. The CDR3 sequence: CASSQAKNIQYF. Here the CDR3 DNA reads TGTGCCAGCAGTCAAGCCAAAAACATTCAGTACTTC.

This clonotype was detected many times. The chain couples TRBV2 to TRBJ1-5; the D gene is possibly TRBD1 (5 bases). The V gene's germline CDR1 is SNHLY and CDR2 FYNNEI. Trimming removed 2 bases at V and 6 bases at J, with 14 bases between. The CDR3 has 15 residues. In DNA form, the CDR3 reads TGTGCCAGCAGTGAAAGTTTCAGGGCGGGTCAGCCCCAGCATTTT. Its protein product is CASSESFRAGQPQHF.

On this clonotype itself: One end of the junction fails to match germline, which may point to a read error. This rearrangement joins TRBV3-1 to TRBJ2-2; possibly TRBD1 or TRBD2 for D (5 bases each). This CDR3 contains 14 residues. Germline V gene sequence: CDR1 LGHDT, CDR2 YNNKEL (reference sequence). The CDR3 DNA reads as TGTGCCAGCAGCCAAAGGGGAAACACCGGGAAGCTGTTTTTT. Residues: CASSQRGNTGKLFF.

This clonotype was observed at least ten times. The chain recombines TRBV12-3 or TRBV12-4 with TRBJ2-7, with D perhaps TRBD1 (6 bases). The CDR3 extends over 14 amino acids. The V gene lost 5 bases and the J gene lost 3 bases, with 14 bases spanning the gap. The CDR3 DNA reads TGTGCCAGCAGTCTCCGGGACAACTTCTACGAGCAGTACTTC. Amino acid sequence: CASSLRDNFYEQYF.

In this sample, this clonotype turned up many times. V usage is TRBV19 and J usage is TRBJ1-5; D unresolved. The V end was cut by 4 bases, the J end by 0 bases, with 16 bases between. The CDR3 runs to 17 residues. Per the germline V gene, CDR1 is LNHDA and CDR2 is SQIVND (reference sequence). CDR3 residues: CASSTTDAGHSNQPQHF. DNA of the CDR3: TGTGCCAGTAGTACAACGGACGCTGGTCATAGCAATCAGCCCCAGCATTTT.

This clonotype was detected only a few times. At one boundary the junction diverges from the germline segment, which might be a read error. The CDR3 here is CASSRGTAGAKNIKYF. The CDR3 region has the DNA TGTGCCAGCTCACGAGGGACAGCGGGGGCCAAAAACATTAAGTACTTC. The V and J genes are TRBV18 and TRBJ2-4; possible D gene TRBD2, 8 bases. CDR1 and CDR2 (germline): KGHSH, LQKENI. The CDR3 spans 16 residues.

The J gene is TRBJ1-5, the V gene TRBV2; no clear D gene. Per the germline V gene, CDR1 is SNHLY and CDR2 is FYNNEI. The CDR3 is 14 residues long. V dropped 3 bases and J dropped 4 bases, with 10 bases sitting between them. The CDR3: CASSETWINQPQHF. CDR3 nucleotide sequence: TGTGCCAGCAGTGAGACGTGGATAAATCAGCCCCAGCATTTT.

This chain uses TRBV10-3 with TRBJ1-1; the D gene is possibly TRBD1 (6 bases). With 6 bases removed from V and 1 base from J, the gap between germline ends came to 12 bases. This CDR3 is 14 amino acids long. Germline assignment: CDR1 ENHRY and CDR2 SYGVKD. The CDR3 reads CAIRAGDPNTEAFF. DNA of the CDR3: TGTGCCATCAGGGCAGGGGACCCGAACACTGAAGCTTTCTTT.

This clonotype appeared a single time. Just one base apart from a much larger clone, this may be a read error. This rearrangement joins TRBV29-1 to TRBJ1-1; D uncertain. Germline V gene sequence: CDR1 SQVTM, CDR2 ANQGSEA. The CDR3 runs 13 residues. The CDR3 reads CCVERAMNTEAFF. CDR3 DNA sequence: TGCTGCGTTGAAAGGGCCATGAACACTGAAGCTTTCTTT.

A note on this clonotype: This may arise from a read error, as a much more abundant clone is one base away. The chain has TRBV9 and TRBJ2-5, with D perhaps matching TRBD1 or TRBD2 (5 bases each). Germline assignment: CDR1 SGDLS and CDR2 YYNGEE. The CDR3 length is 15 residues. Deletions cut 3 bases from V and 5 bases from J, with 17 bases between. CDR3 region: CASSAEGRFGETQYF. CDR3 in DNA: TGTGCCAGCAGCGCAGAGGGGCGGTTTGGGGAGACCCAGTACTTC.

To note about this clonotype: A read error is possible here, since a much larger clone lies one base away. The V gene is TRBV27, the J gene TRBJ1-1, with unresolved D. V was pared by 0 bases and J by 5 bases, with 7 bases between. The CDR3 has 13 amino acids. The germline gives CDR1 MNHEY, CDR2 SMNVEV (reference sequence). The CDR3: CASSLSTETEAFF. CDR3 DNA: TGTGCCAGCAGTTTATCCACAGAGACTGAAGCTTTCTTT.

This clonotype has a handful of counts. The chain recombines TRBV9 with TRBJ1-3; D unclear. The V end lost 0 bases, the J end lost 1 base, and 5 bases lay between the germline ends. CDR3 length equals 14 residues. Germline CDR1 SGDLS, CDR2 YYNGEE. The CDR3 reads CASSVVGSGNTIYF. For the CDR3, the DNA is TGTGCCAGCAGCGTAGTAGGGTCTGGAAACACCATATATTTT.

The gene calls are TRBV19 and TRBJ1-5; D call uncertain. CDR1 and CDR2 from the germline V gene are LNHDA and SQIVND (reference sequence). The V end lost 11 bases, the J end lost 0 bases, and 23 bases lay between the germline ends. The CDR3 spans 17 residues. CDR3 sequence reads: CASKRPSEWNSNQPQHF. The CDR3 DNA reads as TGTGCCTCAAAGAGGCCGTCAGAGTGGAATAGCAATCAGCCCCAGCATTTT. Using reference TRBV19 and TRBJ1-5 for the parts outside the CDR3, the full variable domain is DGGITQSPKYLFRKEGQNVTLSCEQNLNHDAMYWYRQDPGQGLRLIYYSQIVNDFQKGDIAEGYSVSREKKESFPLTVTSAQKNPTAFYLCASKRPSEWNSNQPQHFGDGTRLSIL.

The J gene is TRBJ1-1, the V gene TRBV30; tentatively, D is TRBD1 (6 bases). Trimming took off 2 bases at V and 4 bases at J, with 11 bases between the two ends. Per the germline V gene, CDR1 is GTSNPN and CDR2 is SVGIG (reference sequence). This CDR3 comprises 13 residues. CDR3 region: CAWSRTRGTEAFF. CDR3 nucleotides: TGTGCCTGGAGTCGGACCAGGGGCACTGAAGCTTTCTTT.